The 17 T cell receptor beta chains presented below share a single source sample, sequenced in a study of blood T cell repertoires in COVID-19. This table comes from immunoSEQ multiplex PCR, and its TCRdb copy is limited to in-frame clones, with some not included. The profile shows 85,000 to 120,000 clones, 84% of them singletons. Sequences were obtained from peripheral blood. The source is a human donor in a cohort sampled during active COVID-19.

This clone has just one count. The CDR3, as DNA: TGTGCCAGCAGCCCTCAGGGGGTGACTCTTGATGAGCAGTTCTTC. This encodes CASSPQGVTLDEQFF. J is TRBJ2-1 and V is TRBV7-3; 7 nucleotides line up with TRBD1. Germline V gene data show CDR1 as SGHTA and CDR2 as FQGTGA. CDR3 size: 15 residues. J was trimmed by 8 bases and V by 5 bases; bases with no gene match: 12.

The chain recombines TRBV27 with TRBJ2-3; 11 bases agree with TRBD2. The CDR3 extends over 16 amino acids. Trimming took 1 base from V and 5 from J; bases not matched to a gene: 5. Germline V gene data show CDR1 as MNHEY and CDR2 as SMNVEV (reference sequence). The CDR3 protein is CASSLYSGGAKDTQYF. CDR3 bases: TGTGCCAGCAGTTTATATAGCGGGGGGGCCAAAGATACGCAGTATTTT.

This clone was counted once. The J gene is TRBJ2-2, the V gene TRBV6-5; tentatively, D is TRBD2 (5 bases). The CDR3 totals 16 residues. V shed 4 bases and J shed 2 bases, with 14 bases lying between them. In germline, CDR1 is MNHEY, CDR2 SVGAGI. The CDR3 DNA is TGTGCCAGCAGTTTCGGGCTAGCAACCAACACCGGGGAGCTGTTTTTT. Its translation is CASSFGLATNTGELFF.

J is TRBJ2-5 and V is TRBV2; a weak D match, TRBD2 (6 bases). CDR1 is SNHLY, CDR2 FYNNEI, per germline. The V end was cut by 6 bases, the J end by 6 bases, with 20 bases between. The CDR3 has 15 residues. DNA of the CDR3: TGTGCCAGCAGGTATAGCCCGGGGGTGGCGAAGACCCAGTACTTC. Residues: CASRYSPGVAKTQYF.

The rearrangement links TRBV2 to TRBJ1-1, with D perhaps TRBD1 (6 bases). V lost 4 bases and J 5 bases, leaving 14 bases between the germline ends. Germline loops: CDR1 SNHLY, CDR2 FYNNEI. The CDR3 contains 14 residues. Written as DNA, the CDR3 is TGTGCCAGCAGTGGGACTGGGGGCAATACTGAAGCTTTCTTT. This codes for CASSGTGGNTEAFF. The entire variable domain, with the rest obtained from reference TRBV2 and TRBJ1-1, is as follows: EPEVTQTPSHQVTQMGQEVILRCVPISNHLYFYWYRQILGQKVEFLVSFYNNEISEKSEIFDDQFSVERPDGSNFTLKIRSTKLEDSAMYFCASSGTGGNTEAFFGQGTRLTVV.

The J gene is TRBJ1-1, the V gene TRBV9, with no clear D. The CDR3 length is 15 residues. Trimming pared 2 bases from V and 1 base from J, leaving 12 bases between. Looked up from germline, CDR1 is SGDLS and CDR2 is YYNGEE. The CDR3 region has the DNA TGTGCCAGCAGCGTCTCTTCGGCAGGGAACACTGAAGCTTTCTTT. Its translation: CASSVSSAGNTEAFF.

The genes are TRBV7-9 and TRBJ2-7, with D perhaps TRBD2 (6 bases). CDR1 is SEHNR, CDR2 FQNEAQ, per germline (reference sequence). Trimming left V 1 base short and J 3 bases short, with 13 bases between. This CDR3 spans 15 amino acids. The DNA for the CDR3 is TGTGCCAGCAGCTTAGGAGTTCAGGGAGGCTACGAGCAGTACTTC. Protein sequence: CASSLGVQGGYEQYF.

This clone was observed a handful of times. This chain joins TRBV19 and TRBJ2-1; D is possibly TRBD2 (6 bases). Germline CDR1 reads LNHDA; CDR2 reads SQIVND (reference sequence). V lost 10 bases, J lost 0 bases, and 22 bases lay in between. The CDR3 length is 17 residues. The DNA of the CDR3 is TGTGCCATCCCATTCGGGGCGGGGCCTTACTCCTACAATGAGCAGTTCTTC. Protein sequence: CAIPFGAGPYSYNEQFF.

This chain uses TRBV13 with TRBJ1-6; 8 bases are shared with TRBD1. CDR1 and CDR2 from the germline V gene are PRHDT and FYEKMQ (reference sequence). This CDR3 has 16 residues. V was pared by 5 bases and J by 6 bases, with 9 bases of the junction left unmatched. This CDR3 reads CASSRTQDRVNSPLHF. The DNA of the CDR3 is TGTGCCAGCAGCCGTACACAGGACAGGGTTAATTCACCCCTCCACTTT.

The chain carries TRBV18 and TRBJ1-2; 8 nucleotides align to TRBD1. The V and J ends lost 4 bases and 4 bases, in that order; junction bases with no gene match: 11. The V gene's germline CDR1 is KGHSH and CDR2 LQKENI. The CDR3 has 16 residues. The CDR3 DNA sequence: TGTGCCAGCTCACAAAGTCTAATCGACAGGGGCTATGGCTACACCTTC. This gives the protein CASSQSLIDRGYGYTF.

The V call is TRBV10-1, the J call TRBJ1-1; 7 bases map to TRBD1. V lost 3 bases to trimming and J lost 4 bases; unmatched junction nucleotides: 8. The germline CDR1 and CDR2 sequences are WNHNN and SYGVQD (reference sequence). The CDR3 runs 15 residues. In DNA form, the CDR3 reads TGCGCCAGCAGTGACCTGACAGGGAGCGGCACTGAAGCTTTCTTT. This codes for CASSDLTGSGTEAFF.

This clone was seen only a few times. The genes are TRBV7-9 and TRBJ2-7; TRBD1 matches at 11 bases. With V trimmed by 2 bases and J by 6 bases, 6 bases remained unmatched. The CDR3 sequence is 15 residues long. Germline CDR1 SEHNR, CDR2 FQNEAQ (reference sequence). The CDR3 nucleotides read TGTGCCAGCAGCTTATACAGGACAGGGGGCATCGAGCAGTACTTC. This gives the protein CASSLYRTGGIEQYF.

This chain uses TRBV5-1 with TRBJ2-4, with 12 positions matching TRBD1. V gave up 3 bases and J gave up 4 bases; unmatched junction bases: 17. Germline assignment: CDR1 SGHRS and CDR2 YFSETQ. This CDR3 is built from 20 residues. DNA of the CDR3: TGCGCCAGCAGCTCCCCAAGGGGGACAGGGGGCGAACCAAGTAAAAACATTCAGTACTTC. Residues: CASSSPRGTGGEPSKNIQYF. Full variable domain (outside the CDR3, taken from reference TRBV5-1 and TRBJ2-4): KAGVTQTPRYLIKTRGQQVTLSCSPISGHRSVSWYQQTPGQGLQFLFEYFSETQRNKGNFPGRFSGRQFSNSRSEMNVSTLELGDSALYLCASSSPRGTGGEPSKNIQYFGAGTRLSVL.

Here the CDR3 DNA reads TGCGCCAGCAGCTTGGAAGGGGGCTTCCACACTGAAGCTTTCTTT. This gives the protein CASSLEGGFHTEAFF. The chain combines TRBV5-1 with TRBJ1-1; 7 bases align to TRBD1. The junction had 5 bases not matched to a gene; V was cut back by 0 bases and J by 3 bases. This CDR3 has 15 residues. The germline CDR1 and CDR2 sequences are SGHRS and YFSETQ.

This clone occurred once. The chain carries TRBV6-8 and TRBJ2-5, with D perhaps matching TRBD2 (5 bases). The CDR3 sequence is 15 residues long. CDR1 and CDR2 (germline): MNHGY, SAAAGT. Deletions cut 0 bases from V and 5 bases from J, with 13 bases between. The CDR3 spells CASSYSPRPGETQYF. In DNA, the CDR3 is TGTGCCAGCAGTTACTCTCCTCGACCGGGGGAGACCCAGTACTTC.

The rearrangement joins TRBV28 to TRBJ1-5, with a weak D call TRBD1 (5 bases). The CDR3 is made up of 16 amino acids. V was shortened by 3 bases and J by 2 bases, with 14 bases between the two germline ends. The germline V gene encodes CDR1 MDHEN and CDR2 SYDVKM. DNA for the CDR3: TGTGCCAGCAGTTTGATCGGCAGGGCTGGCAATCAGCCCCAGCATTTT. It codes for CASSLIGRAGNQPQHF. The entire variable domain, with the rest obtained from reference TRBV28 and TRBJ1-5, is as follows: DVKVTQSSRYLVKRTGEKVFLECVQDMDHENMFWYRQDPGLGLRLIYFSYDVKMKEKGDIPEGYSVSREKKERFSLILESASTNQTSMYLCASSLIGRAGNQPQHFGDGTRLSIL.

V gene TRBV5-1 combines with J gene TRBJ1-5; D possibly corresponds to TRBD1 (5 bases). This CDR3 has 16 amino acids. CDR1 and CDR2 from the germline V gene are SGHRS and YFSETQ. Between the trimmed V and J ends, which lost 4 bases and 0 bases, there was a span of 14 bases. The CDR3 DNA is TGCGCCAGCAGCGAAGGGGCCTCCTCTAGCAATCAGCCCCAGCATTTT. It specifies CASSEGASSSNQPQHF.